These 20 T cell receptor beta chains were sequenced from one sample in a study of response to subunit inactivated influenza vaccine. From the RT-PCR reads, TCRdb called clonotypes with MiXCR, one entry per CDR3 protein. The sample contains about 520,000 distinct CDR3 sequences, more than 7% of which appear only once. Material: PBMCs from blood, obtained less than 30 months after vaccination. These receptors all stem from a man in his fifties or sixties who received an inactivated influenza vaccine.

This clonotype has ten or more counts. The chain couples TRBV20-1 to TRBJ2-7; D unresolved. The CDR3 length is 11 residues. Trimming cost V 7 bases and J 1 base, with 8 bases left between them. Germline V CDR1 and CDR2: DFQATT, SNEGSKA (reference sequence). The CDR3 sequence: CSVSGSYEQYF. The DNA for the CDR3 is TGCAGTGTGTCCGGGTCCTACGAGCAGTACTTC.

The chain has TRBV11-2 and TRBJ1-2; 7 bases agree with TRBD1. V trimming: 2 bases; J trimming: 3 bases; junction bases outside the gene matches: 6. The CDR3 is made up of 15 amino acids. From germline, CDR1 is SGHAT and CDR2 FQNNGV. The DNA of the CDR3 is TGTGCCAGCAGCTTATTTGACAGGGACGACTATGGCTACACCTTC. This encodes CASSLFDRDDYGYTF.

The V call is TRBV7-9, the J call TRBJ2-1; 8 bases fit TRBD2. CDR1 and CDR2 (germline): SEHNR, FQNEAQ (reference sequence). The CDR3 spans 15 residues. V dropped 5 bases and J dropped 4; count of bases not matched to a gene: 7. CDR3 sequence reads: CASSPWGGGYNEQFF. The CDR3 DNA follows: TGTGCCAGCAGCCCGTGGGGCGGGGGGTACAATGAGCAGTTCTTC.

This clonotype was recorded at least ten times. The chain links TRBV5-1 to TRBJ2-3; D might be TRBD2 (5 bases). Trimming removed 1 base at V and 3 bases at J, with 12 bases between. Germline CDR1 is SGHRS and CDR2 is YFSETQ. This CDR3 has 15 amino acids. The CDR3 is CASSLRESRTDTQYF. CDR3 nucleotides: TGCGCCAGCAGCTTGAGGGAGAGCAGGACAGATACGCAGTATTTT.

In this sample, this clonotype turned up a few times. This chain connects TRBV5-6 to TRBJ2-2, with 7 bases identical to TRBD1. V gave up 6 bases and J gave up 1 base; unmatched junction bases: 9. CDR1 SGHDT and CDR2 YYEEEE come from the germline V gene. There are 16 residues in the CDR3. The DNA of the CDR3 is TGTGCCAGCAACCATTTGGACAGGATGAACACCGGGGAGCTGTTTTTT. It specifies CASNHLDRMNTGELFF.

The sample holds many counts of this clonotype. The V call is TRBV6-2 or TRBV6-3, the J call TRBJ2-5; unclear D gene. Germline V gene lookup returns CDR1 MNHEY and CDR2 SVGEGT. V lost 2 bases and J 8 bases, leaving 6 bases between the germline ends. This CDR3 is 11 amino acids long. The CDR3 is CASSYKETQYF. CDR3 DNA: TGTGCCAGCAGTTACAAGGAAACCCAGTACTTC.

This clonotype showed up just a few times. The chain uses TRBV5-1 and TRBJ2-7; D remains unclear. Germline CDR1 is SGHRS and CDR2 is YFSETQ. This CDR3 comprises 15 residues. Trimming took off 1 base at V and 7 bases at J, with 18 bases between the two ends. As DNA, the CDR3 is TGCGCCAGCAGCTTGCGCTCCTTGGGGTCCGGGGAGCAGTACTTC. Protein: CASSLRSLGSGEQYF.

This clonotype has a handful of counts. This chain uses TRBV20-1 with TRBJ2-1; D perhaps matches TRBD2 (5 bases). Germline CDR1 and CDR2: DFQATT and SNEGSKA (reference sequence). Trimming shortened V by 6 bases and J by 9 bases, and 12 bases separated the two germline ends. The length of the CDR3 is 11 residues. The CDR3 coding sequence is TGCAGTGCCGGGATGTATGGTGAGCAGTTCTTC. Translated: CSAGMYGEQFF.

This clonotype was seen at least ten times. The genes are TRBV4-1 and TRBJ2-7; either TRBD1 or TRBD2 may supply D (5 bases each). V lost 4 bases and J 0 bases, leaving 10 bases between the germline ends. CDR1 is MGHRA, CDR2 YSYEKL, per germline. The CDR3 loop spans 14 amino acids. Here the CDR3 DNA reads TGCGCCAGCAGCCGGGTGGGGGACTCCTACGAGCAGTACTTC. Translated: CASSRVGDSYEQYF.

In this sample, this clonotype turned up many times. The chain is built from TRBV11-2 and TRBJ2-1; the match to TRBD2 covers 8 bases. The CDR3 extends over 18 amino acids. Germline trimming cut 5 bases from V and 8 bases from J; bases unmatched to any gene: 20. From germline, CDR1 is SGHAT and CDR2 FQNNGV. The CDR3 DNA reads TGTGCCAGCAGCCCGCCTCGGGAGGGCCGTACGAAGACGCATGAGCAGTTCTTC. Its protein product is CASSPPREGRTKTHEQFF.

Many counts were recorded for this clonotype. The chain combines TRBV15 with TRBJ1-2; 9 nucleotides align to TRBD1. The germline CDR1 and CDR2 sequences are LNHNV and YYDKDF (reference sequence). Germline trimming cut 4 bases from V and 5 bases from J; bases unmatched to any gene: 8. The CDR3 runs to 15 residues. The CDR3 is CATSNLGTGQYGYTF. The CDR3 region has the DNA TGTGCCACCAGCAACCTCGGGACAGGGCAGTATGGCTACACCTTC.

This clonotype turned up a few times. The chain links TRBV29-1 to TRBJ2-5, with 7 positions matching TRBD2. The CDR3 is made up of 13 amino acids. From germline, CDR1 is SQVTM and CDR2 ANQGSEA. The junction had 4 bases not matched to a gene; V was cut back by 6 bases and J by 0 bases. Here the CDR3 DNA reads TGCAGCGTAGCGGGGACGTACCAAGAGACCCAGTACTTC. It encodes CSVAGTYQETQYF.

The chain links TRBV5-1 to TRBJ2-6, with no clear D. There are 15 residues in the CDR3. CDR1 and CDR2 from the germline V gene are SGHRS and YFSETQ. The ends were cut back, 4 bases at V and 0 bases at J, with 8 bases in the middle. Here the CDR3 DNA reads TGCGCCAGCAGCCCCGGAGCCTCTGGGGCCAACGTCCTGACTTTC. Translating gives CASSPGASGANVLTF. The full variable domain, its missing parts supplied by reference TRBV5-1 and TRBJ2-6, is KAGVTQTPRYLIKTRGQQVTLSCSPISGHRSVSWYQQTPGQGLQFLFEYFSETQRNKGNFPGRFSGRQFSNSRSEMNVSTLELGDSALYLCASSPGASGANVLTFGAGSRLTVL.

This CDR3 is CASSQTRGLGDTQYF. The CDR3 coding sequence is TGTGCCAGCAGCCAGACTAGGGGCCTCGGAGATACGCAGTATTTT. The chain employs TRBV5-6 and TRBJ2-3, with D possibly TRBD2 on 6 matching bases. The CDR3 is made up of 15 amino acids. Germline V lookup: CDR1 SGHDT, CDR2 YYEEEE. V lost 4 bases, J lost 5 bases, and 17 bases lay in between.

The gene calls are TRBV24-1 and TRBJ1-5; D might be TRBD1 (6 bases). This CDR3 is 16 amino acids long. In germline, CDR1 is KGHDR, CDR2 SFDVKD. Trimming removed 2 bases from V and 0 bases from J, with 10 bases in between. The CDR3 loop reads CATSDSQGYSNQPQHF. The CDR3 DNA follows: TGTGCCACCAGTGATTCACAGGGCTATAGCAATCAGCCCCAGCATTTT.

On this clonotype: Germline is not matched at one junction end, which may reflect a read error. The CDR3 region has the DNA TGTGCCAGCAGCCGTGTAGCGGGAGACCCCCATTTT. It specifies CASSRVAGDPHF. V and J are TRBV6-1 and TRBJ2-3, with 9 bases matching TRBD2. Germline V CDR1 and CDR2: MNHNS, SASEGT. The CDR3 runs 12 residues.

The sample holds many counts of this clonotype. The J gene is TRBJ2-7, the V gene TRBV28; D ambiguous. This CDR3 has 17 residues. Germline values: CDR1 MDHEN, CDR2 SYDVKM. V lost 3 bases to trimming and J lost 2 bases, with 20 bases between them. The DNA for the CDR3 is TGTGCCAGCAGTTTGTTCCATCTCCGGTCTGTTCCCTACGAGCAGTACTTC. This encodes CASSLFHLRSVPYEQYF.

J is TRBJ1-6 and V is TRBV28, with D possibly matching TRBD1 (6 bases). The CDR3 is 15 residues long. Germline V gene lookup returns CDR1 MDHEN and CDR2 SYDVKM. The V end lost 1 base, the J end lost 8 bases, and 12 bases lay between the germline ends. The CDR3 is CASSLFSQGDSPLHF. In DNA, the CDR3 is TGTGCCAGCAGTTTATTTTCACAGGGTGATTCACCCCTCCACTTT.

This clonotype was detected many times. The V and J genes are TRBV29-1 and TRBJ1-4; tentatively, D is TRBD1 (5 bases). Germline V gives CDR1 SQVTM, CDR2 ANQGSEA. Between the trimmed V and J ends, which lost 4 bases and 4 bases, there was a span of 13 bases. This CDR3 is 14 amino acids long. DNA for the CDR3: TGCAGCGTTGTTGGGGCTGAGAATAATGAAAAACTGTTTTTT. Its protein is CSVVGAENNEKLFF.

The chain couples TRBV4-1 to TRBJ2-7, with a possible D match to TRBD2 (5 bases). Trimming shortened V by 1 base and J by 6 bases, and 22 bases separated the two germline ends. The CDR3 has 17 residues. Germline V gene data show CDR1 as MGHRA and CDR2 as YSYEKL. The CDR3, as DNA: TGCGCCAGCAGCCAAGTCATCCTCCTCCGTATGGGGAGCGAGCAGTACTTC. Protein sequence: CASSQVILLRMGSEQYF.